The rows below give T cell receptor beta chains drawn from one sample of a study of T cell responses to AZD1222 COVID-19 vaccine. The data were produced by immunoSEQ multiplex PCR, yet TCRdb's version contains in-frame clones alone and is incomplete. The sample contains about 110,000 clones, 86% of which appear only once. Sequenced material: peripheral blood, taken on day 0 of AZD1222 vaccination. Receptor source: an adult in good health. Both conserved end residues are part of each CDR3. Each record gives: J gene, CDR3 length, clone size, D gene, V gene, CDR3 protein, CDR3 DNA. A D gene is named only where the DNA matches it firmly. Expanded clones get a size class; other rows say once, few or many, or leave the size out.

>TRBJ2-3|15|.|TRBD1|TRBV3-1/TRBV3-2
CASSQVRQGADTQYF
TGTGCCAGCAGCCAAGTAAGGCAGGGGGCAGATACGCAGTATTTT
>TRBJ2-1|15|.|.|TRBV4-2
CASSQDGPSYNEQFF
TGTGCCAGCAGCCAAGACGGCCCTTCCTACAATGAGCAGTTCTTC
>TRBJ1-2|14|.|TRBD1|TRBV7-2
CASSVRQGRDGYTF
TGTGCCAGCAGCGTCCGACAGGGGCGCGATGGCTACACCTTC
>TRBJ2-3|13|.|TRBD2|TRBV3-1/TRBV3-2
CASSLNGEGAQYF
TGTGCCAGCAGCCTGAACGGGGAGGGAGCGCAGTATTTT
>TRBJ2-5|12|once|.|TRBV10-3
CAIGRGEETQYF
TGTGCCATCGGGAGGGGGGAAGAGACCCAGTACTTC
>TRBJ2-1|14|.|TRBD2|TRBV7-9
CASSWGLAGPEQFF
TGTGCCAGCAGCTGGGGTCTAGCGGGCCCTGAGCAGTTCTTC
>TRBJ2-7|17|.|TRBD2|TRBV14
CASSLGPERGPPYEQYF
TGTGCCAGCAGCCTGGGACCCGAGCGGGGACCACCCTACGAGCAGTACTTC
>TRBJ1-2|17|.|.|TRBV5-4
CASSLDGGREGGHGYTF
TGTGCCAGCAGCTTGGATGGAGGACGAGAGGGGGGGCATGGCTACACCTTC
>TRBJ1-4|13|.|.|TRBV6-5
CASMRVSTEKLFF
TGTGCCAGCATGAGAGTTTCCACTGAAAAACTGTTTTTT
>TRBJ1-2|16|.|TRBD1|TRBV30
CAWYRDRGRTNYGYTF
TGTGCCTGGTATCGGGACAGGGGCCGAACAAACTATGGCTACACCTTC
>TRBJ2-3|16|.|.|TRBV10-1
CASSEFGWNNTDTQYF
TGCGCCAGCAGTGAGTTTGGGTGGAACAACACAGATACGCAGTATTTT
>TRBJ2-3|17|few|TRBD1|TRBV19
CASSTIGQGKSTDTQYF
TGTGCCAGTAGTACCATAGGACAGGGGAAATCGACAGATACGCAGTATTTT
>TRBJ2-1|15|.|TRBD1|TRBV6-5
CASSPSPGGFNEQFF
TGTGCCAGCAGCCCCTCCCCAGGGGGCTTCAATGAGCAGTTCTTC
>TRBJ2-2|15|.|.|TRBV5-5
CASSLDPLGTGELFF
TGTGCCAGCAGCTTGGACCCCCTCGGCACCGGGGAGCTGTTTTTT
>TRBJ2-5|12|.|.|TRBV18
CASSKEMETQYF
TGTGCCAGCTCAAAGGAGATGGAGACCCAGTACTTC
>TRBJ2-7|15|once|TRBD1|TRBV5-1
CASSFSGQVSYEQYF
TGCGCCAGCAGCTTTTCAGGACAGGTGTCCTACGAGCAGTACTTC
>TRBJ1-1|14|.|.|TRBV18
CASSPVSGVTEAFF
TGTGCCAGCTCACCGGTCTCAGGGGTCACTGAAGCTTTCTTT
>TRBJ2-5|14|once|TRBD2|TRBV19
CASSISGREETQYF
TGTGCCAGTAGTATATCAGGGAGGGAAGAGACCCAGTACTTC
>TRBJ1-4|14|.|TRBD1|TRBV5-6
CASSSTGAGEKLFF
TGTGCCAGCAGCTCGACAGGGGCTGGTGAAAAACTGTTTTTT
>TRBJ1-2|13|.|.|TRBV12-3/TRBV12-4
CASSLSTDYGYTF
TGTGCCAGCAGTTTGAGCACGGACTATGGCTACACCTTC
>TRBJ1-1|15|.|.|TRBV6-5
CASSGFGGVNTEAFF
TGTGCCAGCAGCGGCTTTGGGGGTGTGAACACTGAAGCTTTCTTT
>TRBJ2-2|15|.|.|TRBV27
CASSSQGENTGELFF
TGTGCCAGCAGTTCCCAGGGCGAGAACACCGGGGAGCTGTTTTTT
>TRBJ1-6|15|many|.|TRBV28
CASSSPTVDNSPLHF
TGTGCCAGCAGTTCCCCGACGGTAGATAATTCACCCCTCCACTTT
>TRBJ2-7|15|.|.|TRBV7-8
CASSLGPDSSYEQYF
TGTGCCAGCAGCTTAGGTCCGGATAGCTCCTACGAGCAGTACTTC
>TRBJ1-1|13|.|TRBD1|TRBV24-1
CATSERQGGRAFF
TGTGCCACCAGTGAAAGACAGGGGGGGAGAGCTTTCTTT
>TRBJ1-4|13|once|.|TRBV18
CASSPPVVEKLFF
TGTGCCAGCTCACCACCGGTGGTTGAAAAACTGTTTTTT
>TRBJ1-1|14|.|TRBD1|TRBV6-5
CASSNGQGGTEAFF
TGTGCCAGCAGTAACGGACAGGGCGGGACTGAAGCTTTCTTT
>TRBJ1-1|14|.|.|TRBV3-1/TRBV3-2
CASRGAVGDPKAFF
TGTGCCAGCAGAGGGGCAGTTGGAGACCCTAAAGCTTTCTTT
>TRBJ1-3|16|few|.|TRBV15
CATTPYVGRGGNTIYF
TGTGCCACCACCCCCTACGTTGGGCGCGGAGGAAACACCATATATTTT
>TRBJ1-1|15|.|.|TRBV5-1
CASSVGRGENTEAFF
TGCGCCAGCAGCGTTGGCAGGGGTGAGAACACTGAAGCTTTCTTT
>TRBJ2-7|15|.|TRBD2|TRBV19
CASSNPAGESYEQYF
TGTGCCAGTAGTAATCCAGCGGGGGAATCCTACGAGCAGTACTTC
>TRBJ1-1|15|.|TRBD1|TRBV7-9
CASSSGQGENTEAFF
TGTGCCAGCAGCTCAGGACAGGGGGAGAACACTGAAGCTTTCTTT
>TRBJ2-7|14|few|.|TRBV2
CASSDRGAVYEQYF
TGTGCCAGCAGTGATCGGGGGGCTGTCTACGAGCAGTACTTC
>TRBJ1-1|16|.|.|TRBV6-2/TRBV6-3
CASSILRPLMNTEAFF
TGTGCCAGCAGTATACTCCGGCCCCTCATGAACACTGAAGCTTTCTTT
>TRBJ2-1|17|.|.|TRBV9
CASSLPSGTQKGNEQFF
TGTGCCAGCAGCCTTCCCTCCGGGACGCAGAAGGGCAATGAGCAGTTCTTC
>TRBJ2-4|17|.|.|TRBV9
CASSVGAGSSAKNIQYF
TGTGCCAGCAGCGTAGGGGCCGGGTCGAGCGCCAAAAACATTCAGTACTTC
>TRBJ1-1|14|.|.|TRBV11-2
CASSRGQGITEAFF
TGTGCCAGCAGCCGAGGGCAGGGCATCACTGAAGCTTTCTTT
>TRBJ1-2|16|.|.|TRBV5-5
CASSLDRLRGGDGYTF
TGTGCCAGCAGCTTGGACCGACTACGGGGGGGTGATGGCTACACCTTC
>TRBJ2-1|14|.|.|TRBV2
CASRRRGNYNEQFF
TGTGCCAGCAGGAGGCGGGGCAACTACAATGAGCAGTTCTTC
>TRBJ1-4|13|few|.|TRBV2
CASSDGLGEKLFF
TGTGCCAGCAGTGACGGGTTGGGTGAAAAACTGTTTTTT
>TRBJ1-2|13|.|.|TRBV6-5
CASRLTANYGYTF
TGTGCCAGCAGATTGACAGCTAACTATGGCTACACCTTC